The next 15 T cell receptor beta chains were all read from a single sample in a study of beta chain features in type 1 diabetes. Expressed TCRB transcripts were sequenced after all isolated RNA was converted to cDNA. The method was immunoSEQ multiplex PCR; TCRdb's version includes in-frame clones alone and lacks a portion of them. The data hold hundreds of thousands of clones, with around 12% observed a single time. Input material: naive CD4+ T cells from blood. The origin of the receptors is a man aged 18 to 30 in good health.

A remark on this clone: One junction end does not reproduce the germline sequence, and a read error may be involved. V and J are TRBV19 and TRBJ2-4; D not certain. CDR3 length: 15 residues. Germline V gene sequence: CDR1 LNHDA, CDR2 SQIVND (reference sequence). CDR3 amino acids: CASTPRQSTNNIQYF. The CDR3 DNA reads TGTGCCAGTACCCCTAGGCAGTCGACCAATAACATTCAGTACTTC. The whole variable domain, filled in from reference TRBV19 and TRBJ2-4, reads DGGITQSPKYLFRKEGQNVTLSCEQNLNHDAMYWYRQDPGQGLRLIYYSQIVNDFQKGDIAEGYSVSREKKESFPLTVTSAQKNPTAFYLCASTPRQSTNNIQYFGAGTRLSVL.

This clone has more than one count but fewer than ten. The chain combines TRBV6-6 with TRBJ1-5; possible D gene TRBD1, 5 bases. Trimming pared 2 bases from V and 3 bases from J, leaving 11 bases between. CDR3 length equals 15 residues. The germline CDR1 and CDR2 sequences are MNHNY and SVGAGI (reference sequence). The CDR3 spells CASSYGGEVNQPQHF. The CDR3 coding sequence is TGTGCCAGCAGTTACGGAGGGGAAGTCAATCAGCCCCAGCATTTT.

The V gene is TRBV10-3, the J gene TRBJ2-5, with a tentative D call TRBD1 (6 bases). The CDR3 consists of 14 residues. Per germline, CDR1 ENHRY and CDR2 SYGVKD. V was cut by 1 base and J by 5 bases, with 11 bases left in between. The CDR3 protein is CAISELGHGETQYF. The DNA of the CDR3 is TGTGCCATCAGTGAGTTGGGACATGGCGAGACCCAGTACTTC.

This clone was counted a few times. The chain uses TRBV7-9 and TRBJ2-2; 7 bases match TRBD1. The ends lost 4 bases at V and 6 bases at J; junction bases unmatched: 5. The CDR3 has 14 residues. Germline assignment: CDR1 SEHNR and CDR2 FQNEAQ (reference sequence). The CDR3 coding sequence is TGTGCCAGCAGCTCTTACAGGGGAGCCGGGGAGCTGTTTTTT. As protein: CASSSYRGAGELFF.

This clone was recorded a few times. The chain recombines TRBV30 with TRBJ2-5, with TRBD1 matching over 9 bases. The CDR3 covers 13 residues. J gave up 7 bases and V 4 bases, and 7 bases lay outside the gene matches. Looked up from germline, CDR1 is GTSNPN and CDR2 is SVGIG (reference sequence). CDR3 sequence reads: CAWTTQGAGTQYF. In nucleotides, the CDR3 is TGTGCCTGGACCACACAGGGGGCCGGGACCCAGTACTTC. The complete variable domain, with remaining parts taken from reference TRBV30 and TRBJ2-5, reads SQTIHQWPATLVQPVGSPLSLECTVEGTSNPNLYWYRQAAGRGLQLLFYSVGIGQISSEVPQNLSASRPQDRQFILSSKKLLLSDSGFYLCAWTTQGAGTQYFGPGTRLLVL.

The V and J genes are TRBV25-1 and TRBJ1-2; D gene uncertain. The V gene lost 3 bases and the J gene lost 7 bases, with 12 bases spanning the gap. This CDR3 contains 13 residues. Germline-derived CDR1 and CDR2 are MGHDK and SYGVNS. The CDR3 coding sequence is TGTGCCAGCAGTGAGACACAGACCGGTGGCTACACCTTC. Amino acid sequence: CASSETQTGGYTF.

This chain links TRBV7-2 with TRBJ1-2; no clear D. The CDR3 length is 13 residues. Trimming pared 2 bases from V and 6 bases from J, leaving 10 bases between. CDR1 is SGHTA and CDR2 is FQGNSA in the germline V gene. As DNA, the CDR3 is TGTGCCAGCAGCTTAACGCCCGGTGATGGCTACACCTTC. This codes for CASSLTPGDGYTF.

This clone appeared a few times. V and J are TRBV28 and TRBJ1-5; the D is unclear. Trimming took off 5 bases at V and 10 bases at J, with 9 bases between the two ends. The CDR3 length is 11 residues. Germline loops: CDR1 MDHEN, CDR2 SYDVKM. The CDR3 sequence: CASSLSRPQHF. The CDR3 DNA sequence: TGTGCCAGCAGTCTCAGTCGCCCCCAGCATTTT. The complete variable domain, with remaining parts taken from reference TRBV28 and TRBJ1-5, reads DVKVTQSSRYLVKRTGEKVFLECVQDMDHENMFWYRQDPGLGLRLIYFSYDVKMKEKGDIPEGYSVSREKKERFSLILESASTNQTSMYLCASSLSRPQHFGDGTRLSIL.

This clone turned up a few times. The CDR3 region has the DNA TGCAGCGTTAGAAACGGGGGGGGTCAGCCCCAGCATTTT. It is translated as CSVRNGGGQPQHF. V gene TRBV29-1 combines with J gene TRBJ1-5; a possible D gene is TRBD1 (5 bases). V was pared by 5 bases and J by 6 bases, with 14 bases between. The CDR3 runs to 13 residues. From germline, CDR1 is SQVTM and CDR2 ANQGSEA.

This clone was recorded a few times. V gene TRBV5-4 combines with J gene TRBJ2-7; D is possibly TRBD2 (5 bases). Per the germline V gene, CDR1 is SGHNT and CDR2 is YYREEE (reference sequence). Trimming left V 0 bases short and J 3 bases short, with 10 bases between. The CDR3 has 14 residues. In DNA, the CDR3 is TGTGCCAGCAGCTTGGCGGGGTCCAACTACGAGCAGTACTTC. As protein: CASSLAGSNYEQYF.

This clone was seen only a few times. The rearrangement links TRBV7-2 to TRBJ2-7; TRBD1 matches at 9 bases. The germline V gene encodes CDR1 SGHTA and CDR2 FQGNSA. The CDR3 length is 14 residues. J was trimmed by 6 bases and V by 1 base; bases with no gene match: 4. In nucleotides, the CDR3 is TGTGCCAGCAGCTTAGGTGGGACAGGGCGCGAGCAGTACTTC. Encoded protein: CASSLGGTGREQYF.

The CDR3: CAWSRDRGGQPQHF. DNA for the CDR3: TGTGCCTGGAGTAGAGATAGGGGTGGGCAGCCCCAGCATTTT. J is TRBJ1-5 and V is TRBV30; D possibly corresponds to TRBD1 (5 bases). Germline-derived CDR1 and CDR2 are GTSNPN and SVGIG (reference sequence). V was cut by 2 bases and J by 7 bases, with 15 bases left in between. This CDR3 is built from 14 residues.

This chain connects TRBV28 to TRBJ2-1; 13 nucleotides line up with TRBD2. Germline lookup yields CDR1 MDHEN and CDR2 SYDVKM. This CDR3 region has 14 residues. The V segment lost 7 bases and the J segment 8 bases; nucleotides outside the gene matches: 5. The CDR3 region is CASKGLAGTDEQFF. The CDR3 DNA reads as TGTGCCAGCAAGGGACTAGCGGGGACCGATGAGCAGTTCTTC.

The rearrangement links TRBV9 to TRBJ2-3; tentative D call: TRBD2 (5 bases). This CDR3 is 14 amino acids long. V lost 3 bases and J 2 bases, leaving 10 bases between the germline ends. CDR1 SGDLS and CDR2 YYNGEE come from the germline V gene. Here the CDR3 reads CASSGSGDTDTQYF. The CDR3 DNA reads as TGTGCCAGCAGCGGCAGCGGTGACACAGATACGCAGTATTTT.

Only a few counts were recorded for this clone. The rearrangement joins TRBV19 to TRBJ2-2, with TRBD1 matching 7 bases. The V and J ends lost 5 bases and 2 bases, in that order; junction bases with no gene match: 5. Germline V lookup: CDR1 LNHDA, CDR2 SQIVND (reference sequence). The CDR3 runs to 15 residues. The CDR3 reads CASSFGTANTGELFF. The DNA of the CDR3 is TGTGCCAGTAGTTTCGGGACAGCTAACACCGGGGAGCTGTTTTTT.